This record looks at one T cell receptor beta chain sequence and its context. This CDR3 contains 18 residues. With V trimmed by 0 bases and J by 8 bases, 16 bases remained unmatched. In germline, CDR1 is LGHNA, CDR2 YSLEER. These data belong to a study of blood T cell repertoires in COVID-19. Across the study: The cDNA or gDNA used as material had been derived from T cells, B-cell-depleted T cells, or PBMCs.

Original methodology: Estimation of nucleated cell counts relied on the amplification of reference gene primers. Sequencing used immunoSEQ multiplex PCR; TCRdb keeps in-frame clones, though not all of them. The DNA gave D and trimming, while V, J and clone size come from that table. The sample carries tens of thousands of clones, 65% to 90% recorded once. Specimen: peripheral blood. The TCR comes from a human donor in a cohort sampled during active COVID-19. The V call is TRBV4-3, the J call TRBJ1-2, with 9 bases matching TRBD1. The CDR3 loop reads CASSQETSGQGWGVGYTF. Written as DNA, the CDR3 is TGCGCCAGCAGCCAAGAAACCTCTGGACAGGGGTGGGGGGTCGGCTACACCTTC.